This is a list of T cell receptor beta chains from one sample in a study of blood T cell repertoires in COVID-19. Repertoires were generated with immunoSEQ multiplex PCR, while TCRdb's copy carries only in-frame clones and drops some. Altogether around 21,000 clones are present, about four fifths being singletons, with the ten largest covering around three fifths. The source material was peripheral blood. These receptors all come from an elderly man with acute or convalescent COVID-19. Both conserved end residues are part of each CDR3. The D gene is left open where the match is weak. Size tells how often a clone was seen (once, few, many) or the class of an expanded clone, and some rows leave it out.

abundance: -; d_gene: TRBD1; v_gene: TRBV5-1; j_gene: TRBJ2-2; CDR3aa: CASNGGQRTTANTGELFF; CDR3nt: TGCGCCTCAAATGGGGGACAGAGGACGACCGCGAACACCGGGGAGCTGTTTTTT
abundance: once; d_gene: TRBD1; v_gene: TRBV19; j_gene: TRBJ1-2; CDR3aa: CASSIFDRGDYGYTF; CDR3nt: TGTGCCAGTAGTATCTTTGACAGGGGGGACTATGGCTACACCTTC
abundance: -; d_gene: TRBD1; v_gene: TRBV19; j_gene: TRBJ1-2; CDR3aa: CASQPRQGAHYGYTF; CDR3nt: TGTGCCAGCCAACCACGACAGGGCGCTCACTATGGCTACACCTTC
abundance: -; d_gene: -; v_gene: TRBV5-1; j_gene: TRBJ1-6; CDR3aa: CASSTDSWSNSPLHF; CDR3nt: TGCGCCAGCAGCACGGACAGCTGGTCTAATTCACCCCTCCACTTT
abundance: -; d_gene: TRBD1; v_gene: TRBV6-4; j_gene: TRBJ1-5; CDR3aa: CASRHRDRGRYSNQPQHF; CDR3nt: TGTGCCAGCAGACACCGGGACAGGGGGCGTTATAGCAATCAGCCCCAGCATTTT
abundance: -; d_gene: -; v_gene: TRBV6-6; j_gene: TRBJ2-2; CDR3aa: CASCTGDTGELFF; CDR3nt: TGTGCCAGCTGTACCGGAGACACCGGGGAGCTGTTTTTT
abundance: -; d_gene: TRBD2; v_gene: TRBV12-3/TRBV12-4; j_gene: TRBJ2-1; CDR3aa: CASTILLAGEQFF; CDR3nt: TGTGCCAGCACCATTTTACTAGCGGGAGAGCAGTTCTTC
abundance: -; d_gene: TRBD1; v_gene: TRBV4-1; j_gene: TRBJ2-2; CDR3aa: CASSRDRAGELFF; CDR3nt: TGCGCCAGCAGCCGTGACAGGGCCGGGGAGCTGTTTTTT
abundance: -; d_gene: -; v_gene: TRBV5-1; j_gene: TRBJ1-1; CDR3aa: CASSTGTWNTEAFF; CDR3nt: TGCGCCAGCAGTACAGGGACGTGGAACACTGAAGCTTTCTTT
abundance: -; d_gene: -; v_gene: TRBV18; j_gene: TRBJ2-3; CDR3aa: CASSPPPFRGASTDTQYF; CDR3nt: TGTGCCAGCTCACCACCCCCGTTTCGCGGGGCTAGCACAGATACGCAGTATTTT
abundance: -; d_gene: -; v_gene: TRBV7-2; j_gene: TRBJ1-5; CDR3aa: CASSKTGRTHQPQHF; CDR3nt: TGTGCCAGCAGCAAAACCGGACGGACTCATCAGCCCCAGCATTTT
abundance: -; d_gene: TRBD2; v_gene: TRBV4-3; j_gene: TRBJ2-7; CDR3aa: CASSQGIQRDSYEQYF; CDR3nt: TGCGCCAGCAGCCAAGGGATCCAGCGGGATTCGTACGAGCAGTACTTC
abundance: -; d_gene: -; v_gene: TRBV30; j_gene: TRBJ1-1; CDR3aa: CAWSTGYTEAFF; CDR3nt: TGTGCCTGGAGTACGGGGTACACTGAAGCTTTCTTT
abundance: -; d_gene: -; v_gene: TRBV6-1; j_gene: TRBJ1-2; CDR3aa: CASSARQVTQNYGYTF; CDR3nt: TGTGCCAGCAGTGCCCGACAGGTGACTCAAAACTATGGCTACACCTTC
abundance: -; d_gene: -; v_gene: TRBV12-3/TRBV12-4; j_gene: TRBJ1-1; CDR3aa: CASSSEYTEAFF; CDR3nt: TGTGCCAGCAGTTCGGAGTACACTGAAGCTTTCTTT
abundance: -; d_gene: -; v_gene: TRBV4-3; j_gene: TRBJ1-2; CDR3aa: CASSQEASIGGYTF; CDR3nt: TGCGCCAGCAGCCAAGAGGCCTCGATCGGGGGCTACACCTTC
abundance: few; d_gene: -; v_gene: TRBV6-1; j_gene: TRBJ1-1; CDR3aa: CASSELRGNTEAFF; CDR3nt: TGTGCCAGCAGTGAATTAAGGGGGAACACTGAAGCTTTCTTT
abundance: -; d_gene: -; v_gene: TRBV27; j_gene: TRBJ2-7; CDR3aa: CASSLSTGTYEQYF; CDR3nt: TGTGCCAGCAGTTTATCGACAGGAACCTACGAGCAGTACTTC
abundance: -; d_gene: -; v_gene: TRBV5-4; j_gene: TRBJ2-7; CDR3aa: CASSQGLAEQYF; CDR3nt: TGTGCCAGCAGCCAGGGACTGGCGGAGCAGTACTTC
abundance: -; d_gene: -; v_gene: TRBV2; j_gene: TRBJ2-3; CDR3aa: CASGTFSTDTQYF; CDR3nt: TGTGCCAGTGGGACTTTTAGCACAGATACGCAGTATTTT
abundance: -; d_gene: -; v_gene: TRBV3-1/TRBV3-2; j_gene: TRBJ2-3; CDR3aa: CASSLRGTTDTQYF; CDR3nt: TGTGCCAGCAGCCTCCGGGGAACTACAGATACGCAGTATTTT
abundance: few; d_gene: TRBD1; v_gene: TRBV6-1; j_gene: TRBJ1-2; CDR3aa: CASSDLGDRGFYGYTF; CDR3nt: TGTGCCAGCAGTGATTTGGGCGACAGGGGGTTCTATGGCTACACCTTC
abundance: -; d_gene: -; v_gene: TRBV5-6; j_gene: TRBJ2-3; CDR3aa: CASSRGTLGLVGGTQYF; CDR3nt: TGTGCCAGCAGCCGAGGGACATTAGGCCTCGTAGGAGGTACGCAGTATTTT
abundance: -; d_gene: TRBD1; v_gene: TRBV29-1; j_gene: TRBJ1-3; CDR3aa: CSGSIDRAGNTIYF; CDR3nt: TGCAGCGGGTCGATAGACAGGGCTGGAAACACCATATATTTT
abundance: once; d_gene: -; v_gene: TRBV25-1; j_gene: TRBJ1-6; CDR3aa: CASSDPGGGSPLHF; CDR3nt: TGTGCCAGCAGTGACCCCGGGGGTGGGTCACCCCTCCACTTT
abundance: -; d_gene: TRBD1; v_gene: TRBV5-1; j_gene: TRBJ1-6; CDR3aa: CASSLAGQGANSPLHF; CDR3nt: TGCGCCAGCAGCTTGGCTGGACAGGGGGCCAATTCACCCCTCCACTTT
abundance: -; d_gene: TRBD2; v_gene: TRBV28; j_gene: TRBJ2-1; CDR3aa: CASTPRTSGRDEQFF; CDR3nt: TGTGCCAGCACCCCTCGGACTAGCGGGAGGGATGAGCAGTTCTTC
abundance: once; d_gene: -; v_gene: TRBV4-2; j_gene: TRBJ1-4; CDR3aa: CASSQGQVPKLFF; CDR3nt: TGTGCCAGCAGCCAAGGACAGGTCCCAAAACTGTTTTTT
abundance: once; d_gene: TRBD2; v_gene: TRBV7-2; j_gene: TRBJ2-1; CDR3aa: CASSLRRSSGNKSPFF; CDR3nt: TGTGCCAGCAGCTTAAGGCGGTCCAGCGGGAATAAGAGCCCGTTCTTC
abundance: -; d_gene: TRBD2; v_gene: TRBV20-1; j_gene: TRBJ2-5; CDR3aa: CSASLREGGGETQYF; CDR3nt: TGCAGTGCTAGTCTGCGGGAGGGGGGTGGAGAGACCCAGTACTTC
abundance: once; d_gene: TRBD2; v_gene: TRBV11-2; j_gene: TRBJ2-1; CDR3aa: CASSGRLANSYNEQFF; CDR3nt: TGTGCCAGCAGCGGACGACTAGCGAACTCCTACAATGAGCAGTTCTTC
abundance: -; d_gene: TRBD1; v_gene: TRBV6-5; j_gene: TRBJ1-2; CDR3aa: CASSKTGADGYTF; CDR3nt: TGTGCCAGCAGTAAGACAGGGGCCGATGGCTACACCTTC
abundance: -; d_gene: TRBD1; v_gene: TRBV6-5; j_gene: TRBJ1-1; CDR3aa: CASSRDRGAEAFF; CDR3nt: TGTGCCAGCAGCAGAGACAGGGGGGCTGAAGCTTTCTTT
abundance: few; d_gene: -; v_gene: TRBV15; j_gene: TRBJ2-3; CDR3aa: CATSRERLLVTDTQYF; CDR3nt: TGTGCCACCAGCAGAGAGCGGCTGCTGGTTACAGATACGCAGTATTTT
abundance: -; d_gene: TRBD2; v_gene: TRBV5-6; j_gene: TRBJ2-2; CDR3aa: CASSSTGTSGTGELFF; CDR3nt: TGTGCCAGCAGCTCAACCGGGACTAGCGGCACCGGGGAGCTGTTTTTT
abundance: few; d_gene: TRBD1; v_gene: TRBV11-3; j_gene: TRBJ2-3; CDR3aa: CASSSRTGTDTQYF; CDR3nt: TGTGCCAGCAGCTCACGGACAGGGACAGATACGCAGTATTTT
abundance: -; d_gene: -; v_gene: TRBV25-1; j_gene: TRBJ1-5; CDR3aa: CASSEYSRWGQGNQPQHF; CDR3nt: TGTGCCAGCAGTGAATATTCACGTTGGGGGCAGGGTAATCAGCCCCAGCATTTT
abundance: once; d_gene: -; v_gene: TRBV28; j_gene: TRBJ1-2; CDR3aa: CASSLGDYGYTF; CDR3nt: TGTGCCAGCAGTCTAGGGGACTATGGCTACACCTTC
abundance: -; d_gene: TRBD1; v_gene: TRBV6-5; j_gene: TRBJ1-5; CDR3aa: CASSLHRDSQPQHF; CDR3nt: TGTGCCAGCAGTTTGCACCGGGACAGTCAGCCCCAGCATTTT
abundance: few; d_gene: -; v_gene: TRBV19; j_gene: TRBJ1-2; CDR3aa: CASSIPGGSYGYTF; CDR3nt: TGTGCCAGTAGTATTCCGGGGGGAAGCTATGGCTACACCTTC
abundance: -; d_gene: -; v_gene: TRBV6-5; j_gene: TRBJ1-1; CDR3aa: CASSYGAGMNTEAFF; CDR3nt: TGTGCCAGCAGTTACGGGGCAGGGATGAACACTGAAGCTTTCTTT
abundance: -; d_gene: -; v_gene: TRBV6-2/TRBV6-3; j_gene: TRBJ2-7; CDR3aa: CASSQIPGHRAYEQYF; CDR3nt: TGTGCCAGCAGTCAAATACCGGGACATAGAGCCTACGAGCAGTACTTC
abundance: -; d_gene: -; v_gene: TRBV11-2; j_gene: TRBJ2-1; CDR3aa: CASSPELLGEQFF; CDR3nt: TGTGCCAGCAGCCCGGAGTTATTAGGTGAGCAGTTCTTC
abundance: -; d_gene: TRBD1; v_gene: TRBV9; j_gene: TRBJ2-2; CDR3aa: CASSKGQGNGELFF; CDR3nt: TGTGCCAGCAGCAAGGGACAGGGGAACGGGGAGCTGTTTTTT
abundance: -; d_gene: -; v_gene: TRBV6-5; j_gene: TRBJ1-1; CDR3aa: CASIAGAGKRTEAFF; CDR3nt: TGTGCCAGCATCGCGGGCGCGGGGAAGCGGACTGAAGCTTTCTTT
abundance: -; d_gene: TRBD1; v_gene: TRBV7-9; j_gene: TRBJ2-7; CDR3aa: CASSPGQPPYEQYF; CDR3nt: TGTGCCAGCAGCCCGGGACAGCCTCCCTACGAGCAGTACTTC
abundance: few; d_gene: TRBD1; v_gene: TRBV30; j_gene: TRBJ1-2; CDR3aa: CAWSTPGGIYGYTF; CDR3nt: TGTGCCTGGAGTACCCCAGGGGGAATCTATGGCTACACCTTC
abundance: -; d_gene: TRBD2; v_gene: TRBV2; j_gene: TRBJ2-1; CDR3aa: CASSEREGYNEQFF; CDR3nt: TGTGCCAGCAGTGAACGGGAGGGGTATAATGAGCAGTTCTTC
abundance: -; d_gene: -; v_gene: TRBV5-5; j_gene: TRBJ2-2; CDR3aa: CASSPGANTGELFF; CDR3nt: TGTGCCAGCAGCCCAGGGGCGAACACCGGGGAGCTGTTTTTT
abundance: -; d_gene: TRBD2; v_gene: TRBV4-1; j_gene: TRBJ2-5; CDR3aa: CASSQVGTSGDQETQYF; CDR3nt: TGCGCCAGCAGCCAAGTAGGGACTAGCGGGGATCAAGAGACCCAGTACTTC